The 5 T cell receptor beta chains listed next were all sequenced from one sample in a study of T cells in Graves' hyperthyroidism and ophthalmopathy. TCR beta CDR3 region amplification was performed from RNA transcripts. The TCR CDR3 was amplified in a first-round RT-PCR using the HTBI primer set. TCRdb reprocessed the multiplex PCR reads with MiXCR, giving one entry per CDR3 protein. This table holds a few hundred thousand distinct CDR3 sequences, 15% to 20% found once. Sequences were obtained from blood. These receptor sequences come from a woman between 40 and 50 years old with Graves' ophthalmopathy.

About this clonotype itself: This could be a read error, since a much larger clone is one nucleotide away. This chain joins TRBV14 and TRBJ2-7; the D is unclear. The CDR3 covers 13 residues. The germline V gene encodes CDR1 SGHDN and CDR2 FVKESK. The CDR3 DNA is TGTGCCAGCAGCCAAGAAGAAATTTACGAGCGGTACTTC. Translation gives CASSQEEIYERYF.

This clonotype was observed at least ten times. The V and J genes are TRBV7-9 and TRBJ2-5, with 7 bases lining up with TRBD1. The junction had 12 bases not matched to a gene; V was cut back by 6 bases and J by 2 bases. Germline-derived CDR1 and CDR2 are SEHNR and FQNEAQ (reference sequence). The CDR3 has 16 residues. The CDR3 spells CASSWTGTVNQETQYF. In DNA, the CDR3 is TGTGCCAGCAGTTGGACCGGGACAGTAAATCAAGAGACCCAGTACTTC.

The rearrangement joins TRBV4-2 to TRBJ2-6, with D uncertain. Per the germline V gene, CDR1 is LGHNA and CDR2 is YNFKEQ. This CDR3 has 18 amino acids. Trimming shortened V by 4 bases and J by 0 bases, and 16 bases separated the two germline ends. The CDR3 protein is CASSPPWTRISGANVLTF. Here the CDR3 DNA reads TGTGCCAGCAGCCCCCCGTGGACCCGAATCTCTGGGGCCAACGTCCTGACTTTC.

This clonotype has ten or more counts. This sequence joins TRBV6-1 and TRBJ2-2; D perhaps matches TRBD1 (6 bases). This CDR3 is 15 amino acids long. V lost 2 bases, J lost 3 bases, and 10 bases lay in between. Germline lookup yields CDR1 MNHNS and CDR2 SASEGT. As DNA, the CDR3 is TGTGCCAGCAGTGAAAGGGCAGGGGACACCGGGGAGCTGTTTTTT. Encoded protein: CASSERAGDTGELFF.

This clonotype was observed many times. The gene calls are TRBV11-2 and TRBJ2-7; D not resolved. The germline V gene encodes CDR1 SGHAT and CDR2 FQNNGV. This CDR3 is 15 amino acids long. V gave up 5 bases and J gave up 1 base, with 15 bases separating them. The CDR3 is CASSPTTQLSYEQYF. The CDR3 bases are TGTGCCAGCAGCCCTACTACACAGCTGTCCTACGAGCAGTACTTC. The complete variable domain, with remaining parts taken from reference TRBV11-2 and TRBJ2-7, reads EAGVAQSPRYKIIEKRQSVAFWCNPISGHATLYWYQQILGQGPKLLIQFQNNGVVDDSQLPKDRFSAERLKGVDSTLKIQPAKLEDSAVYLCASSPTTQLSYEQYFGPGTRLTVT.